The next 2 T cell receptor beta chains were all read from a single sample in a study of human T cells and chemical hapten exposure. Time point reported: patch test 1, 2 weeks after DPC sensitization. Stated treatment: therapeutic diphenylcyclopropenone sensitization with weekly scalp DPC. Each CDR3 protein is one row after TCRdb ran MiXCR on the RACE reads. The table lists more than 150,000 distinct CDR3 sequences, approximately 15% of them singletons. Sequences were derived from whole blood, sampled in connection with sensitization to the hapten diphenylcyclopropenone (DPC). These receptors were collected from a woman aged 30 to 39 with alopecia areata. Some clones in this sample may be carry-over from other donors' samples.

V and J are TRBV11-1 and TRBJ1-1; 7 bases are shared with TRBD1. CDR3 length: 12 amino acids. Germline CDR1 is SGHAT and CDR2 is FQDESV (reference sequence). V shed 10 bases and J 6 bases; nucleotides not matched to a gene: 8. The CDR3 region is CATTTGVAEAFF. CDR3 nucleotide sequence: TGTGCCACCACCACAGGGGTGGCTGAAGCTTTCTTT.

CDR3 residues: CASSYSIESSYNSPLHF. The CDR3 nucleotides read TGTGCCAGCAGTTACTCGATTGAGAGCTCCTATAATTCACCCCTCCACTTT. The rearrangement links TRBV6-5 to TRBJ1-6; unclear D gene. Germline V gene lookup returns CDR1 MNHEY and CDR2 SVGAGI. The V and J ends lost 0 bases and 0 bases respectively, with 9 bases between them. The CDR3 runs to 17 residues.